What follows are 10 T cell receptor beta chains derived from one specimen sequenced in a study of T cell clonality in common variable immunodeficiency. Sequenced by immunoSEQ multiplex PCR; TCRdb stores in-frame clones only, minus some. The profile covers 51,000 or so clones, none occurring a single time. The sample comprised peripheral blood mononuclear cells. These TCRs come from a person between 18 and 75 years old in good health.

This clone was observed many times. The read halts 3 residues ahead of the CDR3 end, with the missing end drawn from the germline J gene. This chain uses TRBV30 with TRBJ2-7; 7 bases agree with TRBD1. This CDR3 spans 13 amino acids. Looked up from germline, CDR1 is GTSNPN and CDR2 is SVGIG (reference sequence). The J segment lost 1 base and the V segment lost 8 bases, leaving 8 bases of the junction unmatched. The CDR3 here is CAGHDRVSYEQYF. Incomplete CDR3 DNA: TGTGCCGGGCACGACAGGGTGTCCTACGAG.

This clone was detected only a few times. The CDR3 end lies 3 residues beyond the end of the read and is filled in from the germline J gene. Other DNA sequences in the sample encode the same CDR3. The chain has TRBV2 and TRBJ2-3; D is unresolved. The CDR3 runs to 14 residues. Looked up from germline, CDR1 is SNHLY and CDR2 is FYNNEI. Trimming cost V 1 base and J 0 bases, with 5 bases left between them. The CDR3 is CASSEGGSTDTQYF. The sequenced CDR3 bases are TGTGCCAGCAGTGAAGGTGGCAGCACAGATACG. The full variable domain, its missing parts supplied by reference TRBV2 and TRBJ2-3, is EPEVTQTPSHQVTQMGQEVILRCVPISNHLYFYWYRQILGQKVEFLVSFYNNEISEKSEIFDDQFSVERPDGSNFTLKIRSTKLEDSAMYFCASSEGGSTDTQYFGPGTRLTVL.

Ten or more counts support this clone. The read ends 3 residues before the CDR3 terminus; that terminus is restored from the germline J gene. The chain has TRBV12-3 or TRBV12-4 and TRBJ2-7; D unresolved. CDR3 length equals 12 residues. V was cut by 5 bases and J by 4 bases, with 9 bases left in between. CDR3 protein: CASSPNGYEQYF. Partial CDR3 DNA: TGTGCCAGCAGTCCCAACGGGTACGAG.

This clone was counted many times. The read terminates 3 residues ahead of where the CDR3 ends, so the germline J gene completes it. The chain recombines TRBV20-1 with TRBJ2-7; D gene ambiguous. Germline CDR1 and CDR2: DFQATT and SNEGSKA (reference sequence). This CDR3 contains 14 residues. Trimming took off 0 bases at V and 0 bases at J, with 9 bases between the two ends. The sequenced CDR3 bases are TGCAGTGCTAGAGATGGGCGAAGCTCCTACGAG. It yields the protein CSARDGRSSYE. The complete CDR3 protein is CSARDGRSSYEQYF.

There are many counts of this clone. Read coverage stops 3 residues before the CDR3 terminus; the germline J gene supplies the remainder. The chain couples TRBV7-3 to TRBJ2-2; 7 bases match TRBD1. This CDR3 contains 13 residues. Germline CDR1 SGHTA, CDR2 FQGTGA. The V gene end was trimmed by 5 bases and the J gene end by 5 bases; junction bases not matched to a gene: 2. CDR3 loop: CASSPTGTGELFF. The CDR3 bases that were read are TGTGCCAGCAGCCCGACAGGGACCGGGGAG.

This clone was seen many times. The CDR3 extends 3 residues past the end of the read, so its final part is completed from the germline J gene. V gene TRBV5-8 combines with J gene TRBJ2-5, with D perhaps matching TRBD2 (6 bases). The germline CDR1 and CDR2 sequences are SGHTS and YDEGEE. Trimming stripped 4 bases from V and 2 bases from J, with 15 bases between. The CDR3 is 15 residues long. Incomplete CDR3 DNA: TGTGCCAGCAGCGGAGGGGCCAATTGGCAAGAGACC. As protein: CASSGGANWQET. The whole CDR3 sequence is CASSGGANWQETQYF.

This clone was seen at least ten times. The sequenced fragment ends 3 residues before the CDR3 boundary, so the rest is inferred from the germline J gene. The J gene is TRBJ2-2, the V gene TRBV20-1; D remains ambiguous. Trimming removed 4 bases at V and 3 bases at J, with 21 bases between. CDR1 is DFQATT and CDR2 is SNEGSKA in the germline V gene (reference sequence). The CDR3 runs to 17 residues. The CDR3 region is CSANRLSENYDTGELFF. CDR3 bases read: TGCAGTGCTAACCGCTTATCGGAGAACTACGACACCGGGGAG.

This clone occurred a few times. The CDR3 end is not reached by the read, which stops 3 residues before it; the germline J gene fills it in. The rearrangement uses TRBV19 and TRBJ1-1; a possible D gene is TRBD1 (6 bases). Germline V gene sequence: CDR1 LNHDA, CDR2 SQIVND (reference sequence). This CDR3 is 15 amino acids long. V lost 11 bases to trimming and J lost 1 base, with 20 bases between them. The sequenced CDR3 bases are TGTGCCGCCATTAGGCAGGGGTCGTCGAACACTGAA. Its translation is CAAIRQGSSNTE. The complete CDR3 reads CAAIRQGSSNTEAFF.

About this clone itself: The read ends 3 residues before the CDR3 terminus; that terminus is restored from the germline J gene. V usage is TRBV7-9 and J usage is TRBJ1-1, with TRBD1 matching over 8 bases. The V gene's germline CDR1 is SEHNR and CDR2 FQNEAQ (reference sequence). This CDR3 region has 14 residues. The ends lost 5 bases at V and 2 bases at J; junction bases unmatched: 4. CDR3 DNA (partial): TGTGCCAGCAGCCCGGACAGGGTAAACACTGAA. It encodes CASSPDRVNTE. The whole CDR3 reads CASSPDRVNTEAFF.

This clone was counted many times. The read terminates 3 residues ahead of where the CDR3 ends, so the germline J gene completes it. The chain carries TRBV18 and TRBJ1-5; TRBD1 might be the D (6 bases). Germline V gives CDR1 KGHSH, CDR2 LQKENI. Trimming pared 6 bases from V and 4 bases from J, leaving 13 bases between. The CDR3 loop spans 14 amino acids. The DNA read from the CDR3 is TGTGCCAGCTCGCGCCGGGACACAAATCAGCCC. Residues: CASSRRDTNQP. The entire CDR3 reads CASSRRDTNQPQHF.